Below, one T cell receptor (beta chain) is given with its context. Its target is unknown. The sample has other DNA sequences that encode this CDR3 too. Trimming left V 8 bases short and J 6 bases short, with 11 bases between. Per germline, CDR1 ENHRY and CDR2 SYGVKD. The CDR3 runs 12 residues. This record belongs to a study of cytomegalovirus exposure and HLA in healthy donors. Findings and limits, study-wide: Later analysis demonstrated an association between a missense DCLRE1C variant and TCR beta V- and J-gene trimming. A further, later analysis showed that HLA-associated TCR beta chains (compared with equally common others) were more clonally expanded. The classifier reportedly diagnosed cytomegalovirus status with high sensitivity and specificity.

Primers included in the PCR were 60 Vbeta and 13 Jbeta primers. The table came from immunoSEQ multiplex PCR; TCRdb's copy has only in-frame clones and leaves some out. This table holds about 160,000 clones, approximately 76% found once. The TCR originated in a female donor in good health and CMV-seronegative. The V gene is TRBV10-3, the J gene TRBJ2-1; perhaps TRBD1 as D (7 bases). The specimen was PBMCs. The CDR3 sequence: CAIGQGGNEQFF. DNA for the CDR3: TGTGCCATCGGGCAGGGGGGCAATGAGCAGTTCTTC.